This TCR beta chain was recovered during a study of early T cells in non-severe SARS-CoV-2 infection. Findings and caveats of the study: Matching against VDJdb likely underestimated virus-specific expansions, favoring anti-spike CD8.

The germline V and J ends were trimmed by 5 bases and 3 bases, with 26 bases remaining between them. The germline V gene encodes CDR1 MNHNS and CDR2 SASEGT. The CDR3 has 20 amino acids. In the case of this clonotype: The antigen remains undetermined.

TCRdb re-derived calls from the 5' RACE reads in MiXCR, one entry per CDR3 protein. The sample carries 99,000 or so distinct CDR3 sequences, approximately 16% recorded once. The sequence was collected from an adult who was a healthcare worker with PCR-confirmed SARS-CoV-2 infection or an uninfected control (not recorded which). Material: whole blood. This chain links TRBV6-1 with TRBJ1-6; maybe TRBD1 (6 bases). The CDR3, as DNA: TGTGCCAGCAGTTCCCCAAACCGTCGGGGGGCACCTAACTATAATTCACCCCTCCACTTT. Protein product: CASSSPNRRGAPNYNSPLHF.